One and the same sample provided the 8 T cell receptor beta chains below, sequenced in a study of T-cell reconstitution after alpha-beta-depleted transplantation in children. Researchers prepared the TCRbeta library using unique molecular identifiers, the study reports. Each CDR3 protein is one row after TCRdb ran MiXCR on the PCR reads. The sample gives approximately 500,000 distinct CDR3 sequences, 10% of which show up once; 2% to 2.5% is in the top ten. The starting material was PBMCs, obtained before TCRalphabeta/CD19-depleted stem cell transplant. The receptor set was obtained from a child younger than 10 with inherited bone marrow failure, due to receive a stem cell transplant.

In its sample, this clonotype was seen a few times. The chain combines TRBV10-3 with TRBJ2-1, with D perhaps matching TRBD2 (5 bases). There are 16 residues in the CDR3. CDR1 is ENHRY and CDR2 is SYGVKD in the germline V gene. V lost 7 bases to trimming and J lost 2 bases, with 18 bases between them. CDR3 protein: CAIKGSVMSAYNEQFF. The DNA of the CDR3 is TGTGCCATCAAGGGTAGCGTGATGAGCGCCTACAATGAGCAGTTCTTC.

This clonotype was counted many times. The chain joins TRBV7-8 to TRBJ1-1; D gene ambiguous. Trimming left V 0 bases short and J 10 bases short, with 12 bases between. Per germline, CDR1 SGHVS and CDR2 FQNEAQ. This CDR3 has 13 residues. The chain's CDR3 is CASSLAPGPGAFF. The CDR3 DNA reads TGTGCCAGCAGCTTAGCGCCCGGGCCTGGAGCTTTCTTT.

This clonotype showed up just a few times. This chain joins TRBV15 and TRBJ2-7, with 10 bases that match TRBD1. The CDR3 loop spans 16 amino acids. The germline V gene encodes CDR1 LNHNV and CDR2 YYDKDF (reference sequence). Trimming cost V 1 base and J 4 bases; bases outside gene matches: 7. CDR3 sequence (DNA): TGTGCCACCAGCAGAGGGGACCGGGACAGGGGTTACGAGCAGTACTTC. Translation: CATSRGDRDRGYEQYF. Variable domain in full (rest from reference TRBV15 and TRBJ2-7): DAMVIQNPRYQVTQFGKPVTLSCSQTLNHNVMYWYQQKSSQAPKLLFHYYDKDFNNEADTPDNFQSRRPNTSFCFLDIRSPGLGDTAMYLCATSRGDRDRGYEQYFGPGTRLTVT.

A few counts support this clonotype. V and J are TRBV18 and TRBJ2-7, with 11 positions matching TRBD2. Germline values: CDR1 KGHSH, CDR2 LQKENI. V dropped 4 bases and J dropped 2; count of bases not matched to a gene: 10. CDR3 size: 17 residues. The CDR3 loop reads CASSRGLSGRGPYEQYF. The CDR3 region has the DNA TGTGCCAGCTCACGCGGCCTTAGCGGGAGGGGCCCCTACGAGCAGTACTTC.

This chain joins TRBV12-3 or TRBV12-4 and TRBJ2-2, with 9 bases fitting TRBD2. J lost 4 bases, V lost 3 bases, and 6 bases had no gene match. The CDR3 is 16 amino acids. The CDR3 DNA reads as TGTGCCAGCAGTTTTCGGGGGCGGGGGGGCACCGGGGAGCTGTTTTTT. The encoded protein is CASSFRGRGGTGELFF.

This clonotype was counted at least ten times. This chain links TRBV19 with TRBJ1-5; tentatively, D is TRBD1 (5 bases). Between the trimmed V and J ends, which lost 8 bases and 5 bases, there was a span of 16 bases. Germline CDR1 is LNHDA and CDR2 is SQIVND (reference sequence). This CDR3 is built from 14 residues. CDR3 nucleotide sequence: TGTGCCAGTCGGTTGTTGGGGGAATATCAGCCCCAGCATTTT. It codes for CASRLLGEYQPQHF. Filled out from reference TRBV19 and TRBJ1-5, the complete variable domain reads DGGITQSPKYLFRKEGQNVTLSCEQNLNHDAMYWYRQDPGQGLRLIYYSQIVNDFQKGDIAEGYSVSREKKESFPLTVTSAQKNPTAFYLCASRLLGEYQPQHFGDGTRLSIL.

V and J are TRBV29-1 and TRBJ1-1, with 7 bases aligning to TRBD1. Germline V gives CDR1 SQVTM, CDR2 ANQGSEA. This CDR3 has 14 residues. With V trimmed by 1 base and J by 11 bases, 13 bases remained unmatched. CDR3 DNA sequence: TGCAGCGTTGAAGGGGGCACAGGGGCCACGGTGGCTTTCTTT. It codes for CSVEGGTGATVAFF.

This clonotype was counted ten times or more. The chain employs TRBV10-3 and TRBJ2-2, with D possibly TRBD2 on 6 matching bases. Per the germline V gene, CDR1 is ENHRY and CDR2 is SYGVKD. The length of the CDR3 is 13 residues. Trimming removed 1 base from V and 6 bases from J, with 6 bases in between. DNA of the CDR3: TGTGCCATCAGTGAGTTAGCGGCCGGGGAGCTGTTTTTT. Translation gives CAISELAAGELFF.